The 24 T cell receptor beta chains reported below all come from one sample, sequenced in a study of regulatory T cells in long-lasting Graves disease. Time point of the sample: persistent/refractory GD, antithyroid drugs over 5 years with positive TRAb. Isolated PBMC RNA provided the starting material for the TCR library. Relying on iRepertoire HTBI primers and Arm-PCR of CDR3 regions, the team built TCR beta libraries. Via MiXCR, TCRdb re-called the multiplex PCR reads, giving one row per CDR3 protein. The sample contains 700,000 or so distinct CDR3 sequences, approximately 29% of which appear only once. Sequencing used peripheral blood mononuclear cells (PBMCs), obtained when the disease was refractory, from a patient treated with antithyroid drugs. The receptors were gathered from a female donor with Graves disease.

V usage is TRBV5-6 and J usage is TRBJ1-2; D not certain. V shed 0 bases and J shed 6 bases, with 12 bases lying between them. CDR1 is SGHDT, CDR2 YYEEEE, per germline. The CDR3 sequence is 14 residues long. CDR3 coding DNA: TGTGCCAGCAGCTTGGTGGCGGGAACAAATGGCTACACCTTC. It codes for CASSLVAGTNGYTF.

Only a few counts were recorded for this clonotype. The rearrangement joins TRBV6-9 to TRBJ1-4, with D perhaps matching TRBD1 (5 bases). Germline-derived CDR1 and CDR2 are MNHGY and SVAAGI. The CDR3 has 13 amino acids. The ends were cut back, 4 bases at V and 8 bases at J, with 11 bases in the middle. The CDR3 sequence: CASSWAREEKLFF. The CDR3 nucleotides read TGTGCCAGCAGTTGGGCCAGGGAGGAAAAACTGTTTTTT.

This clonotype was found a few times. The chain uses TRBV20-1 and TRBJ1-2, with TRBD1 as a possible D gene (6 bases). V dropped 3 bases and J dropped 5 bases, with 13 bases sitting between them. This CDR3 spans 13 amino acids. Germline CDR1 reads DFQATT; CDR2 reads SNEGSKA (reference sequence). In DNA form, the CDR3 reads TGCAGTGCTAGGTTCCTGAGGGGGTATGGCTACACCTTC. Translated: CSARFLRGYGYTF.

The sample holds a few counts of this clonotype. V usage is TRBV20-1 and J usage is TRBJ1-1; no clear D gene. The V and J ends lost 0 bases and 7 bases respectively, with 9 bases between them. This CDR3 comprises 12 residues. CDR1 and CDR2 (germline): DFQATT, SNEGSKA (reference sequence). In DNA form, the CDR3 reads TGCAGTGCTAGAGATAAGCCGCATGAAGCTTTCTTT. Translating gives CSARDKPHEAFF.

This chain links TRBV5-1 with TRBJ2-1; TRBD2 matches at 15 bases. The CDR3 loop spans 15 amino acids. CDR1 and CDR2 from the germline V gene are SGHRS and YFSETQ. Trimming took 3 bases from V and 9 from J; bases not matched to a gene: 4. The CDR3 here is CASSYGLAGGGEQFF. The DNA for the CDR3 is TGCGCCAGCAGCTATGGACTAGCGGGAGGGGGTGAGCAGTTCTTC.

The J gene is TRBJ2-3, the V gene TRBV11-2; no firm D call. Trimming removed 1 base from V and 2 bases from J, with 7 bases in between. Per germline, CDR1 SGHAT and CDR2 FQNNGV. The CDR3 runs to 14 residues. CDR3 DNA sequence: TGTGCCAGCAGCTTAGCGGGTGACACAGATACGCAGTATTTT. This encodes CASSLAGDTDTQYF.

This clonotype has only a few counts. This chain links TRBV11-2 with TRBJ2-3; TRBD2 matches 8 bases. CDR1 and CDR2 from the germline V gene are SGHAT and FQNNGV. After removal of 5 bases from V and 4 bases from J, the junction contained 11 bases not matched to a gene. The CDR3 spans 16 residues. CDR3 nucleotide sequence: TGTGCCAGCAGCAACCCGGGACTAGAATCTCCAGATACGCAGTATTTT. This translates into CASSNPGLESPDTQYF.

Only a few counts were recorded for this clonotype. The chain combines TRBV28 with TRBJ2-3; 13 positions agree with TRBD2. The V gene's germline CDR1 is MDHEN and CDR2 SYDVKM. V lost 5 bases, J lost 3 bases, and 5 bases stayed unmatched. The length of the CDR3 is 16 residues. CDR3 coding DNA: TGTGCCAGCAGTAAAACTAGCGGGAGGGCAACAGATACGCAGTATTTT. Translation gives CASSKTSGRATDTQYF.

About this clonotype itself: Just one base apart from a much larger clone, this may be a read error. Since the CDR3 does not end with the conserved phenylalanine or tryptophan, this likely comes from a read error. The J gene is TRBJ1-1, the V gene TRBV15, with TRBD1 matching over 8 bases. Germline V gives CDR1 LNHNV, CDR2 YYDKDF (reference sequence). The V segment lost 4 bases and the J segment 2 bases; nucleotides outside the gene matches: 6. This CDR3 region has 15 residues. The CDR3: CATSTRTGINTEAFL. For the CDR3, the DNA is TGTGCCACCAGCACCCGGACAGGGATAAACACTGAAGCTTTCCTT.

The V and J genes are TRBV29-1 and TRBJ1-2; TRBD1 matches at 9 bases. Germline V lookup: CDR1 SQVTM, CDR2 ANQGSEA. The CDR3 extends over 13 amino acids. J lost 6 bases, V lost 5 bases, and 7 bases had no gene match. The CDR3 DNA is TGCAGCGTTACACCGGGACAGGGAGATGGCTACACCTTC. It translates to CSVTPGQGDGYTF.

This clonotype has more than one count but fewer than ten. The genes are TRBV4-1 and TRBJ2-7, with 8 bases that match TRBD2. Germline V lookup: CDR1 MGHRA, CDR2 YSYEKL. The CDR3 spans 15 residues. The V segment lost 1 base and the J segment 4 bases; nucleotides outside the gene matches: 6. CDR3 in DNA: TGCGCCAGCAGCCAAGTACCCGGACTAGCTTACGAGCAGTACTTC. It yields the protein CASSQVPGLAYEQYF.

This clonotype showed up just a few times. The V call is TRBV20-1, the J call TRBJ1-1, with D unclear. The CDR3 extends over 11 amino acids. V was pared by 3 bases and J by 4 bases, with 6 bases between. Germline V gene data show CDR1 as DFQATT and CDR2 as SNEGSKA (reference sequence). The CDR3 region has the DNA TGCAGTGCTAGGAAAAGCACTGAAGCTTTCTTT. Amino acid sequence: CSARKSTEAFF.

The rearrangement links TRBV20-1 to TRBJ1-5; D possibly corresponds to TRBD1 (6 bases). Looked up from germline, CDR1 is DFQATT and CDR2 is SNEGSKA (reference sequence). The CDR3 is 14 amino acids. V lost 0 bases and J 6 bases, leaving 12 bases between the germline ends. CDR3 coding DNA: TGCAGTGCTAGAGATGGGGGGGGCGGTCAGCCCCAGCATTTT. It translates to CSARDGGGGQPQHF.

With regard to this clonotype: At one end the junction does not follow the germline gene, possibly because of a read error. This chain uses TRBV7-9 with TRBJ1-1, with D maybe TRBD1 (6 bases). There are 14 residues in the CDR3. Per the germline V gene, CDR1 is SEHNR and CDR2 is FQNEAQ (reference sequence). CDR3 residues: CASSSKDRNTEAFF. Written as DNA, the CDR3 is TGTGCCAGCAGCTCAAAGGACAGAAACACTGAAGCTTTCTTC.

This clonotype was observed a few times. The chain has TRBV19 and TRBJ1-1; the D is unclear. Germline CDR1 is LNHDA and CDR2 is SQIVND (reference sequence). V lost 4 bases to trimming and J lost 1 base, with 10 bases between them. This CDR3 spans 14 amino acids. CDR3 loop: CASSNPYANTEAFF. CDR3 coding DNA: TGTGCCAGTAGTAACCCCTATGCGAACACTGAAGCTTTCTTT.

The chain employs TRBV20-1 and TRBJ1-6; no clear D. The CDR3 is made up of 16 amino acids. The V gene lost 5 bases and the J gene lost 5 bases, with 19 bases spanning the gap. Germline lookup yields CDR1 DFQATT and CDR2 SNEGSKA (reference sequence). The CDR3 nucleotides are TGCAGTGCTCAACCAGGCGGACGGTTGAATAATTCACCCCTCCACTTT. Residues: CSAQPGGRLNNSPLHF.

The CDR3 here is CASSYSGTREKLFF. CDR3 in DNA: TGTGCCAGCAGTTACTCAGGAACCAGGGAAAAACTGTTTTTT. The chain combines TRBV6-5 with TRBJ1-4; D is unclear. Germline loops: CDR1 MNHEY, CDR2 SVGAGI. This CDR3 is 14 amino acids long. V shed 0 bases and J shed 8 bases, with 10 bases lying between them.

This clonotype was recorded a few times. The V and J genes are TRBV6-1 and TRBJ1-3, with D unclear. Germline values: CDR1 MNHNS, CDR2 SASEGT. The ends were cut back, 4 bases at V and 3 bases at J, with 16 bases in the middle. This CDR3 is 16 amino acids long. CDR3 amino acids: CASSASDGAGGNTIYF. The CDR3 nucleotides read TGTGCCAGCAGTGCCTCGGACGGTGCTGGTGGAAACACCATATATTTT.

This clonotype was found a few times. The genes are TRBV18 and TRBJ1-2; TRBD1 is a possible D gene (6 bases). This CDR3 is built from 14 residues. CDR1 is KGHSH and CDR2 is LQKENI in the germline V gene. Trimming pared 3 bases from V and 2 bases from J, leaving 10 bases between. The CDR3 here is CASSPGTPNYGYTF. The CDR3 coding sequence is TGTGCCAGCTCACCCGGGACACCGAACTATGGCTACACCTTC.

Points on this clonotype: Germline is not matched at one junction end, which may reflect a read error. The chain has TRBV9 and TRBJ1-2, with TRBD1 matching 12 bases. Germline values: CDR1 SGDLS, CDR2 YYNGEE. The CDR3 has 13 residues. The CDR3 DNA reads TGTGCCAGCAGCGGGGCCGGGACAGGGGGCTCCACCTTC. This gives the protein CASSGAGTGGSTF.

This clonotype was observed at least ten times. The rearrangement uses TRBV5-5 and TRBJ1-1; 7 bases agree with TRBD1. Germline V gene sequence: CDR1 SGHKS, CDR2 YYEKEE (reference sequence). After removal of 4 bases from V and 1 base from J, the junction contained 13 bases not matched to a gene. The CDR3 spans 17 residues. CDR3 amino acids: CASSPTGRGLKNTEAFF. The CDR3, as DNA: TGTGCCAGCAGCCCGACAGGGAGGGGATTGAAGAACACTGAAGCTTTCTTT.

This chain joins TRBV7-3 and TRBJ2-1; 10 bases fit TRBD1. V was pared by 5 bases and J by 6 bases, with 7 bases of the junction left unmatched. The germline V gene has CDR1 SGHTA and CDR2 FQGTGA. This CDR3 is built from 15 residues. Here the CDR3 reads CASSPRTGGVNEQFF. Written as DNA, the CDR3 is TGTGCCAGCAGCCCGCGGACAGGGGGGGTCAATGAGCAGTTCTTC. Using reference TRBV7-3 and TRBJ2-1 for the parts outside the CDR3, the full variable domain is GAGVSQTPSNKVTEKGKYVELRCDPISGHTALYWYRQSLGQGPEFLIYFQGTGAADDSGLPNDRFFAVRPEGSVSTLKIQRTERGDSAVYLCASSPRTGGVNEQFFGPGTRLTVL.

This clonotype was detected many times. J is TRBJ1-1 and V is TRBV11-2, with 7 bases that match TRBD1. Germline CDR1 and CDR2: SGHAT and FQNNGV. The V and J ends lost 6 bases and 9 bases, in that order; junction bases with no gene match: 10. This CDR3 has 13 residues. CDR3 region: CASRAVDRRQAFF. DNA for the CDR3: TGTGCCAGCAGGGCCGTGGACAGGAGACAAGCTTTCTTT. The entire variable domain, with the rest obtained from reference TRBV11-2 and TRBJ1-1, is as follows: EAGVAQSPRYKIIEKRQSVAFWCNPISGHATLYWYQQILGQGPKLLIQFQNNGVVDDSQLPKDRFSAERLKGVDSTLKIQPAKLEDSAVYLCASRAVDRRQAFFGQGTRLTVV.

This clonotype was observed a handful of times. V gene TRBV11-2 combines with J gene TRBJ1-2, with TRBD1 matching over 8 bases. The V gene's germline CDR1 is SGHAT and CDR2 FQNNGV. The CDR3 has 16 residues. V shed 4 bases and J 6 bases; nucleotides not matched to a gene: 13. The CDR3 is CASSSLYRTGMDGYTF. CDR3 coding DNA: TGTGCCAGCAGCTCGCTCTATCGGACAGGGATGGATGGCTACACCTTC.